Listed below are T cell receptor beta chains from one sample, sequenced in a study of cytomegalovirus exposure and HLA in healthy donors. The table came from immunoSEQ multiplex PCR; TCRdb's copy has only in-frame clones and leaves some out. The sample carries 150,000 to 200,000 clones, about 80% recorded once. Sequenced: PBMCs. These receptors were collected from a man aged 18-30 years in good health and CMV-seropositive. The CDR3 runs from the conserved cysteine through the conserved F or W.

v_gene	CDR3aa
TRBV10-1	CASSESRRAGGELFF
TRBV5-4	CASSLVRVGELFF
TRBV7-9	CASSLGGGEPFYNEQFF
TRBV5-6	CASRGGEGGASYGYTF
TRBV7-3	CASSSATADTQYF
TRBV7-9	CATDDRGRLNTEAFF
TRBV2	CASGNPGLVGPTGELFF
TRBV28	CASSFGRSGANVLTF
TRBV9	CASSVGSLVRGEADQPQHF
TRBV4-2	CASSQETDRGSNQPQHF
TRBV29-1	CSVEDELERETQYF
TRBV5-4	CASSTQGTGVSYNEQFF
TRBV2	CASNWDRINEQFF
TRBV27	CASSLLGMQGSGEQYF
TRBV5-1	CASSLYQTGYQETQYF
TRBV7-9	CASSGDLAAYEQYF
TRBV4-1	CASSPYPVVSLGELPQHF
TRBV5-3	CARSCPGLRSYEQYF
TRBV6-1	CASSVGGHSNYGYTF
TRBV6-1	CASSVTGKYTEAFF
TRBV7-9	CASSLAQREGEAFF
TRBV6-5	CASSLTGPYNEQFF
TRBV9	CASSVDRTSTDTQYF
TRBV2	CAWRGKLFF
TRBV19	CATRDRGTDTQYF
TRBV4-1	CASSQKETTGNTEAFF
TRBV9	CASSVANSNEQFF
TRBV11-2	CASSPIADLRNEQFF
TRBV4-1	CASSQTALAGGTDTQYF
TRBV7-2	CASSLIGGVDQPQHF
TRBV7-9	CASSLGRGLDTEAFF
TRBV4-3	CASSPGLSFTNEQFF
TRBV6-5	CASSYIAGGYEQYF
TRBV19	CASSRLAGIYNEQFF
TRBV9	CASSPQMGQSLYEQYF
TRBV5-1	CASSLSIEQAYEQYF
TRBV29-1	CSINDPGGYGYTF
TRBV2	CASSGGPSRTQYF
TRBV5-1	CASSTRLVAGELFF
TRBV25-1	CASTAGQDYNEQFF
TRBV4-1	CASSRERTGNHYEQYF
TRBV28	CASSLGSDYTF
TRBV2	CASSPAGKLRAEAFF
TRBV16	CASSQDRGKPYEQYF
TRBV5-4	CASSPGIESYGYTF
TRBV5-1	CASSLFGSAGYTF
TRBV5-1	CASSRLRVRGLLTYTYEQYF
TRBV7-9	CASSPGLVHSGNTIYF
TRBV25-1	CASRRGLAGAEQFF
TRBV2	CASSLLTGEQYF
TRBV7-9	CASSSRQGGNEKLFF
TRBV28	CASSFGTSGTFYEQYF
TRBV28	CASSGRDRGNGRNQPQHF
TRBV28	CASSAPGVQGYTF